This TCR beta chain was captured by sequencing in a study of blood T cells in healthy people across ages (dated by TCRdb to about 2015). General notes on the study: Template switching captured roughly one uniquely barcoded TCR beta cDNA molecule per two T cells in model experiments. Age-related changes in TCR beta repertoire diversity were measured in the study by deep sequencing normalized with unique cDNA molecular identifiers. The donors were split into four age groups: young (average 16 years), middle-aged (nearly 40), aged (approximately 60) and long-lived (82). Two additional independent replicas of 1 million unique cDNA reads from the same blood draw were analyzed for two donors (one aged 18 to 30 and one aged 80 or older).

General conclusions and limits of the study: Compared with the aged group, more naive CD4+ T cells, fewer expanded clones and increased TCR diversity were shown by the long-lived group, suggesting age selection. Estimates of total diversity based on one million sequenced T cells were considered lower bounds and underestimates. Because the CMV infection status of the donors was unknown, age-related changes in expanded clonotypes may potentially have been confounded. The percentage of naive T cells measured by flow cytometry correlated strongly with observed TCR beta diversity. As age increased, observed TCR beta diversity per million T cells dropped in a roughly linear way, and a significant reduction was already evident by age around 41. Conclusive comparison of naive and antigen-experienced compartments was prevented by the profiling of bulk unsorted PBMCs.

The library was made by 5' RACE. TCRdb names Illumina HiSeq 2500 as the instrument used. A second PCR of about 6 to 12 cycles was run with a J-beta primer mix and a sample-barcoded 5' primer. A template-switch 5' adaptor carrying 12 random nucleotides introduced a unique molecular identifier onto each TCR beta cDNA molecule. Each sample yielded at least 3 million CDR3-containing paired-end reads. All of the RNA was converted into first-strand cDNA using the Mint cDNA synthesis kit, with a TRBC-specific oligonucleotide serving as the primer. All cDNA was treated with uracil-DNA glycosylase and then went through a first 18-cycle PCR with the universal primers M1SS and BC2_uni_R. The paper's data handling went like this. For normalization, 1 million high-quality reads, each with a distinct molecular identifier, were randomly selected from each sample. Reads with shared molecular identifiers were discarded instead of being binned into consensus sequences. MiTCR, set to a Q25 quality threshold and the strictest error-elimination algorithm, was used for CDR3 identification, clonotype clustering and error correction. A nonparametric unseen species model with Euler transformation was used to estimate lower-bound total TCR beta diversity. TCRdb took the public reads, trimmed them with fastp at Q25, ran MiXCR for clone calling and kept in-frame beta chains. Identical CDR3 protein sequences are pooled into one entry, listed with their most common genes and DNA. These V and J calls derive from TCRdb rather than the authors' analysis. The sample records 600,000 to 900,000 distinct CDR3 sequences, under 30% of which are singletons. 2.5% to 3.5% of the sample belongs to the ten largest clones.

For CDR1 and CDR2, the germline V gene lists SQVTM and ANQGSEA. At the junction V is shortened by 4 bases and J by 0 bases; bases outside the gene matches: 2. The CDR3 covers 13 residues, taking in both the cysteine and the phenylalanine. The entry retains the CDR3 DNA only, 39 bases that are in frame from base 1. Donors were a few dozen systemically healthy Caucasian individuals from Russia aged roughly 6 to 95 years. Around 10 milliliters of peripheral blood were collected from each donor into EDTA-treated Vacutainer tubes. PBMCs were isolated by Ficoll-Paque density-gradient centrifugation, with at least 7 million obtained per sample. Trizol reagent was used to extract total RNA from PBMCs, with at least 5.5 micrograms per sample. For every donor, flow cytometry on a PBMC aliquot measured the percentage of naive CD45RAhigh/CD27high T cells. A note on this clonotype: What antigen it recognizes has not been identified. Within one base of it there is no much larger clone, and no base qualities were kept.

The data also belong to a second study, concerning T cells of mothers and their children. The second study reports: Nine systemically healthy Caucasian individuals, comprising three mothers and their six children, were included as donors. cDNA synthesis consumed the entire amount of extracted RNA, loaded at roughly 1.5 ug RNA in each 15 ul reaction. In the second PCR, the M1S primer introduced both the sample barcodes and 2-4 random nucleotides. Each mother yielded over 9.5 million TCR beta CDR3 reads and each child some 3 million reads. Thymic selection shapes the output of TCR recombination in a similar way in related and unrelated pairs, and inherited differences have a minor effect. Normalized repertoire overlap in related mother-child pairs was always slightly higher than in unrelated mother-child pairs, but the difference was never significant. No persistent microchimeric T cell clones were found, with a detection sensitivity of 80 to 100 clones per million clonotypes. To look for features that set related mother-child pairs apart from unrelated individuals, the researchers ran deep NGS to compare the TCR beta repertoires of mothers and children. On average, the children were roughly 10 +/- 4 years old, while the mothers were roughly 40 +/- 4 years old. After adapters were ligated using NEBNext reagents, the libraries underwent 100+100 nt paired-end sequencing on an Illumina HiSeq 2000. Mother and child libraries were prepared a month apart and sequenced in separate runs to prevent cross-contamination. Between roughly 500,000 and 2,100,000 distinct TCR beta clonotypes were identified per donor. Naive TCR beta clonotypes were estimated from low-frequency clonotypes matched to each donor's FACS-determined naive share, without sorting.

The TCR sequence derives from a boy aged 5-17 years in good health. The sequenced sample was blood. Recombination joined TRBV29-1 with TRBJ1-1, with 7 central nucleotides matching TRBD1. The nucleotide sequence is TGCAGCGTTGGGGACAGCTTGAACACTGAAGCTTTCTTT. This gives the protein CSVGDSLNTEAFF.